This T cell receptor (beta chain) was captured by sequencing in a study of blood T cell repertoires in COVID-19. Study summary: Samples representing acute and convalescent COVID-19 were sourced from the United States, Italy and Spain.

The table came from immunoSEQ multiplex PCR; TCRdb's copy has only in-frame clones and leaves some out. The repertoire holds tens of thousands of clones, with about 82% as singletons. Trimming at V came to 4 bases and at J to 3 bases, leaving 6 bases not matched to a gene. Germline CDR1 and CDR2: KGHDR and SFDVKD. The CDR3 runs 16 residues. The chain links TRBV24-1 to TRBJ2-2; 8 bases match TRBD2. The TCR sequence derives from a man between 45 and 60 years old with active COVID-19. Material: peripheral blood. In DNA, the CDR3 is TGTGCCACCAGTGACGTGGGACTAGGGGACACCGGGGAGCTGTTTTTT. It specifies CATSDVGLGDTGELFF.